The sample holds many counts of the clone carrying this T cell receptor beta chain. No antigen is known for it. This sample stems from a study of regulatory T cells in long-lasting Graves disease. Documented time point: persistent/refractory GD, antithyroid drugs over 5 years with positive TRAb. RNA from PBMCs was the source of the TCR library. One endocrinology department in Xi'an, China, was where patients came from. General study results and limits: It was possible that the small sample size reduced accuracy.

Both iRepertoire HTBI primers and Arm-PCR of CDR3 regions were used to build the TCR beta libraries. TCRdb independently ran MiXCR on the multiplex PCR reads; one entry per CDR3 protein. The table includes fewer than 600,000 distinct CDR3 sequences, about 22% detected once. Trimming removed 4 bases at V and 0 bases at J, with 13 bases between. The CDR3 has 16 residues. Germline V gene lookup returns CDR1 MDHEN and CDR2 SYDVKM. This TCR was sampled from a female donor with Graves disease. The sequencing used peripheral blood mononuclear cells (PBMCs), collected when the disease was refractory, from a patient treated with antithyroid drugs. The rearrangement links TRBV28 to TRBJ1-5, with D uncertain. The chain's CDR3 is CASSSSSFFSNQPQHF. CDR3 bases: TGTGCCAGCAGTTCATCGAGTTTTTTTAGCAATCAGCCCCAGCATTTT. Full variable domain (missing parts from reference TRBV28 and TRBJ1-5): DVKVTQSSRYLVKRTGEKVFLECVQDMDHENMFWYRQDPGLGLRLIYFSYDVKMKEKGDIPEGYSVSREKKERFSLILESASTNQTSMYLCASSSSSFFSNQPQHFGDGTRLSIL.